This TCR beta chain originates from a study of cytomegalovirus exposure and HLA in healthy donors. There are 15 residues in the CDR3. Trimming cost V 2 bases and J 0 bases, with 8 bases left between them. Germline V gene lookup returns CDR1 MNHNY and CDR2 SVGAGI (reference sequence). With regard to this clone: Its cognate antigen is unknown.

Study-wide results and caveats: Later work found most CMV-associated TCR beta chains apparently HLA-restricted. While the bulk of TCR sequences proved rare, some public TCRs turned up in many donors. A list of roughly 160 TCR beta chains associated with cytomegalovirus was given.

Both 60 Vbeta primers and 13 Jbeta primers went into the PCR. Sequencing used immunoSEQ multiplex PCR; TCRdb keeps in-frame clones, though not all of them. Among around 100,000 clones listed, 70% to 80% were seen once. This chain connects TRBV6-6 to TRBJ2-1, with a weak D call TRBD2 (5 bases). Sample: PBMCs. The receptor was isolated from a man aged 45-65 years in good health and CMV-seropositive. The CDR3 DNA reads as TGTGCCAGCAGTTACAGCGGAGGCTCCTACAATGAGCAGTTCTTC. Protein product: CASSYSGGSYNEQFF.